The 28 T cell receptor beta chains reported below all come from one sample, sequenced in a study of blood T cell repertoires in COVID-19. Produced via immunoSEQ multiplex PCR; TCRdb's table is partial and in-frame only. Of some 35,000 clones in the sample, 60% to 80% are singletons; the top ten hold approximately 30%. Material: peripheral blood. The receptors originated from a man older than 75 with acute or convalescent COVID-19.

This chain connects TRBV27 to TRBJ2-1; TRBD2 agrees at 10 bases. The CDR3 loop spans 16 amino acids. V shed 5 bases, J shed 5 bases, and the junction held 9 bases outside the gene matches. Per the germline V gene, CDR1 is MNHEY and CDR2 is SMNVEV (reference sequence). The CDR3 loop is CASSPSRTSGNNEQFF. CDR3 DNA: TGTGCCAGCAGTCCCTCCCGGACTAGCGGCAACAATGAGCAGTTCTTC.

The gene calls are TRBV6-2 or TRBV6-3 and TRBJ2-5, with 11 bases that match TRBD2. With 5 bases clipped from V and 5 bases from J, the junction kept 19 bases outside the gene matches. The V gene's germline CDR1 is MNHEY and CDR2 SVGEGT. The CDR3 has 19 residues. CDR3 DNA sequence: TGTGCCAGCAGTCCCCACGCTAGCGGGGGGACAAGAGAAGGGGAGACCCAGTACTTC. Translation gives CASSPHASGGTREGETQYF.

V is TRBV5-1 and J is TRBJ2-7; 10 bases map to TRBD1. The germline CDR1 and CDR2 sequences are SGHRS and YFSETQ. The CDR3 runs 16 residues. V shed 0 bases, J shed 3 bases, and the junction held 6 bases outside the gene matches. CDR3 in amino acids: CASSLETGGAGYEQYF. The CDR3, as DNA: TGCGCCAGCAGCTTGGAGACAGGGGGCGCAGGCTACGAGCAGTACTTC.

The J gene is TRBJ2-4, the V gene TRBV30; TRBD2 matches at 11 bases. Trimming took 5 bases from V and 10 from J; bases not matched to a gene: 10. The CDR3 is 14 amino acids. Germline V gene sequence: CDR1 GTSNPN, CDR2 SVGIG (reference sequence). The CDR3 spells CAWDDSGRARIQYF. The CDR3 DNA sequence: TGTGCCTGGGACGATAGCGGGAGGGCCCGGATTCAGTACTTC.

V and J are TRBV3-1 (or the pseudogene TRBV3-2) and TRBJ2-1, with D tentatively TRBD1 (6 bases). The germline V gene has CDR1 LGHDT and CDR2 YNNKEL (reference sequence). V shed 1 base and J shed 4 bases, with 11 bases lying between them. The CDR3 has 15 residues. CDR3 residues: CASSQVRGSYNEQFF. Here the CDR3 DNA reads TGTGCCAGCAGCCAAGTCAGGGGATCGTACAATGAGCAGTTCTTC.

The chain couples TRBV19 to TRBJ1-5; 8 bases agree with TRBD1. The CDR3 covers 17 residues. Germline CDR1 reads LNHDA; CDR2 reads SQIVND (reference sequence). V trimming: 0 bases; J trimming: 1 base; junction bases outside the gene matches: 5. The CDR3: CASSIDQRQGSNQPQHF. CDR3 sequence (DNA): TGTGCCAGTAGTATAGATCAAAGACAGGGGAGCAATCAGCCCCAGCATTTT.

The V call is TRBV28, the J call TRBJ2-7; 8 bases are a match to TRBD1. V trimming: 6 bases; J trimming: 0 bases; junction bases outside the gene matches: 4. Germline V gene data show CDR1 as MDHEN and CDR2 as SYDVKM. The CDR3 totals 14 residues. Written as DNA, the CDR3 is TGTGCCAGCAGGGGACAGGTCATCTCCTACGAGCAGTACTTC. It is translated as CASRGQVISYEQYF.

The gene calls are TRBV6-4 and TRBJ1-3, with D tentatively TRBD1 (5 bases). The CDR3 totals 16 residues. Trimming removed 3 bases from V and 3 bases from J, with 15 bases in between. CDR1 and CDR2 from the germline V gene are MRHNA and SNTAGT. The CDR3 nucleotides are TGTGCCAGCAGTGATCGGTGGGGGGAGGATGGAAACACCATATATTTT. It yields the protein CASSDRWGEDGNTIYF.

The chain recombines TRBV18 with TRBJ2-5; D remains ambiguous. The CDR3 runs to 13 residues. V lost 4 bases to trimming and J lost 5 bases, with 11 bases between them. Germline CDR1 and CDR2: KGHSH and LQKENI. The CDR3 here is CASSQNSEETQYF. CDR3 DNA: TGTGCCAGCTCACAAAATAGTGAGGAGACCCAGTACTTC.

This clone was detected only a few times. This rearrangement joins TRBV7-2 to TRBJ2-1; D unclear. V was trimmed by 0 bases and J by 7 bases, leaving 4 bases between them. CDR1 is SGHTA, CDR2 FQGNSA, per germline. There are 12 residues in the CDR3. The CDR3 loop is CASSLASNEQFF. CDR3 DNA sequence: TGTGCCAGCAGCTTAGCGTCGAATGAGCAGTTCTTC.

The chain employs TRBV7-9 and TRBJ2-1, with 7 bases lining up with TRBD1. The germline gives CDR1 SEHNR, CDR2 FQNEAQ (reference sequence). V gave up 4 bases and J gave up 3 bases; unmatched junction bases: 6. The CDR3 totals 15 residues. The CDR3 loop reads CASSSRTGDYNEQFF. CDR3 sequence (DNA): TGTGCCAGCAGCTCAAGGACAGGCGACTACAATGAGCAGTTCTTC.

This clone was counted a few times. The chain joins TRBV10-3 to TRBJ2-3; 9 bases map to TRBD2. This CDR3 spans 14 amino acids. Germline assignment: CDR1 ENHRY and CDR2 SYGVKD. Losses at the gene ends were 7 bases for V and 0 bases for J; bases not matched to a gene: 2. The CDR3 sequence is CAIMAGGSTDTQYF. The CDR3 region has the DNA TGTGCCATCATGGCGGGAGGGAGCACAGATACGCAGTATTTT.

V and J are TRBV5-1 and TRBJ1-2; 12 nucleotides line up with TRBD1. Germline assignment: CDR1 SGHRS and CDR2 YFSETQ. The ends lost 4 bases at V and 7 bases at J; junction bases unmatched: 5. CDR3 length: 14 amino acids. The CDR3 region has the DNA TGCGCCAGCAGCCCCGGGACAGGGGGCCTTGGCTACACCTTC. Protein: CASSPGTGGLGYTF.

The chain combines TRBV3-1 (or the pseudogene TRBV3-2) with TRBJ2-6, with 8 bases fitting TRBD2. Trimming cost V 4 bases and J 2 bases; bases outside gene matches: 7. This CDR3 region has 17 residues. Germline CDR1 is LGHDT and CDR2 is YNNKEL (reference sequence). As DNA, the CDR3 is TGTGCCAGCAGCCGAGGAGCGGGGGTTCCTGGGGCCAACGTCCTGACTTTC. Its protein product is CASSRGAGVPGANVLTF.

V and J are TRBV4-2 and TRBJ1-4; 9 positions agree with TRBD1. The CDR3 covers 16 residues. From germline, CDR1 is LGHNA and CDR2 YNFKEQ. The junction had 5 bases not matched to a gene; V was cut back by 0 bases and J by 6 bases. The CDR3 loop is CASSQDWRDRDEKLFF. CDR3 coding DNA: TGTGCCAGCAGCCAAGATTGGAGGGACAGGGATGAAAAACTGTTTTTT.

This chain connects TRBV24-1 to TRBJ2-3, with D maybe TRBD1 (6 bases). V was clipped by 5 bases and J by 2 bases, with 10 bases between them. CDR3 length: 14 residues. Germline V gene sequence: CDR1 KGHDR, CDR2 SFDVKD. As DNA, the CDR3 is TGTGCCACCAGTGTCGGGACATCCACAGATACGCAGTATTTT. As protein: CATSVGTSTDTQYF.

The rearrangement links TRBV6-5 to TRBJ2-2; 7 nucleotides align to TRBD1. The V and J ends lost 7 bases and 8 bases, in that order; junction bases with no gene match: 10. Germline CDR1 is MNHEY and CDR2 is SVGAGI. This CDR3 is 14 amino acids long. CDR3 in DNA: TGTGCCAGCAAAGGGGGCCGGGGTACAGGGGAGCTGTTTTTT. This codes for CASKGGRGTGELFF.

This clone has a handful of counts. CDR3 sequence reads: CASSYPTGFSTGELFF. The CDR3 region has the DNA TGTGCCAGCAGTTACCCGACAGGGTTTTCAACCGGGGAGCTGTTTTTT. V is TRBV6-5 and J is TRBJ2-2, with 7 positions matching TRBD1. The V segment lost 2 bases and the J segment 5 bases; nucleotides outside the gene matches: 8. The germline V gene has CDR1 MNHEY and CDR2 SVGAGI. The CDR3 sequence is 16 residues long.

The rearrangement uses TRBV6-2 or TRBV6-3 and TRBJ1-2, with 7 bases matching TRBD1. V was pared by 6 bases and J by 3 bases, with 10 bases of the junction left unmatched. The CDR3 covers 15 residues. CDR1 MNHEY and CDR2 SVGEGT come from the germline V gene. The CDR3 nucleotides are TGTGCCAGCAGCAATCCAGGGGGTCGCTACTATGGCTACACCTTC. Translation gives CASSNPGGRYYGYTF.

The V gene is TRBV4-1, the J gene TRBJ2-5; 9 bases are shared with TRBD1. CDR1 is MGHRA, CDR2 YSYEKL, per germline. V was pared by 1 base and J by 7 bases, with 7 bases of the junction left unmatched. This CDR3 comprises 15 residues. The CDR3 nucleotides are TGCGCCAGCAGCCAAGGGGACAGGGACCAGGCGACCCAGTACTTC. Translation: CASSQGDRDQATQYF.

The chain recombines TRBV13 with TRBJ2-4; 7 positions match TRBD2. V lost 0 bases, J lost 8 bases, and 1 base stayed unmatched. This CDR3 is built from 13 residues. The germline V gene encodes CDR1 PRHDT and CDR2 FYEKMQ (reference sequence). Here the CDR3 reads CASSLGGGDIQYF. CDR3 nucleotide sequence: TGTGCCAGCAGCTTAGGTGGGGGGGACATTCAGTACTTC.

The gene calls are TRBV18 and TRBJ1-2; D gene uncertain. Per the germline V gene, CDR1 is KGHSH and CDR2 is LQKENI. Trimming shortened V by 6 bases and J by 3 bases, and 11 bases separated the two germline ends. The CDR3 is made up of 13 amino acids. The CDR3 sequence: CASSPAGDYGYTF. The DNA of the CDR3 is TGTGCCAGCTCTCCGGCCGGGGACTATGGCTACACCTTC.

The V and J genes are TRBV19 and TRBJ2-1, with TRBD2 matching over 9 bases. Germline values: CDR1 LNHDA, CDR2 SQIVND (reference sequence). V gave up 2 bases and J gave up 6 bases; unmatched junction bases: 14. This CDR3 spans 18 amino acids. CDR3 bases: TGTGCCAGTAGTATAAAGGGTTTGGTAGCGGGAGCAAGCAATGAGCAGTTCTTC. The encoded protein is CASSIKGLVAGASNEQFF.

V is TRBV11-2 and J is TRBJ2-3, with 7 bases lining up with TRBD2. J gave up 3 bases and V 6 bases, and 12 bases lay outside the gene matches. In germline, CDR1 is SGHAT, CDR2 FQNNGV. The length of the CDR3 is 16 residues. The CDR3 loop reads CASRKRGDSGTDTQYF. The CDR3 region has the DNA TGTGCCAGCAGAAAACGGGGGGACTCAGGGACAGATACGCAGTATTTT.

In this sample, this clone turned up a few times. The rearrangement links TRBV9 to TRBJ2-7; 12 bases align to TRBD2. The CDR3 contains 14 residues. In germline, CDR1 is SGDLS, CDR2 YYNGEE. V lost 2 bases to trimming and J lost 5 bases; unmatched junction nucleotides: 2. The CDR3 is CASSVTSGSHEQYF. CDR3 sequence (DNA): TGTGCCAGCAGCGTGACTAGCGGGAGCCACGAGCAGTACTTC.

The gene calls are TRBV4-3 and TRBJ1-1; tentative D call: TRBD1 (6 bases). Looked up from germline, CDR1 is LGHNA and CDR2 is YSLEER. The length of the CDR3 is 16 residues. Trimming took off 0 bases at V and 0 bases at J, with 11 bases between the two ends. The CDR3 nucleotides are TGCGCCAGCAGCCAAGACAGGGGAACACTGAACACTGAAGCTTTCTTT. Amino acid sequence: CASSQDRGTLNTEAFF.

This clone was picked up a small number of times. The chain has TRBV11-2 and TRBJ2-1, with unresolved D. Germline CDR1 is SGHAT and CDR2 is FQNNGV. The V gene lost 5 bases and the J gene lost 0 bases, with 8 bases spanning the gap. The CDR3 covers 14 residues. The CDR3 here is CASSLFVSYNEQFF. In nucleotides, the CDR3 is TGTGCCAGCAGCCTTTTTGTCTCCTACAATGAGCAGTTCTTC.

The chain links TRBV11-3 to TRBJ2-1; possible D gene TRBD2, 5 bases. Germline CDR1 and CDR2: SGHNT and YENEEA. V lost 1 base and J 6 bases, leaving 13 bases between the germline ends. There are 15 residues in the CDR3. The CDR3 nucleotides are TGTGCCAGCAGCTTAGGGGCGCGGGTGCGCAATGAGCAGTTCTTC. Translation gives CASSLGARVRNEQFF. The whole variable domain, filled in from reference TRBV11-3 and TRBJ2-1, reads EAGVVQSPRYKIIEKKQPVAFWCNPISGHNTLYWYLQNLGQGPELLIRYENEEAVDDSQLPKDRFSAERLKGVDSTLKIQPAELGDSAVYLCASSLGARVRNEQFFGPGTRLTVL.